This record looks at one T cell receptor beta chain sequence and its context. The data originate from a study of shared clonotypes between healthy human individuals. Clones were sequenced by immunoSEQ multiplex PCR, and TCRdb holds only the in-frame ones, with some missing. This repertoire shows over a million clones, roughly 97% found once; its top ten account for approximately 1.2%. Trimming took 3 bases from V and 3 from J, leaving 17 bases between them. Germline CDR1 SGHKS, CDR2 YYEKEE (reference sequence). The CDR3 covers 16 residues. The specimen was naive CD4+ T cells sorted from blood. As for subset: CD45RA+ positively selected. The genes are TRBV5-5 and TRBJ2-3; D is tentatively TRBD1 or TRBD2 (5 bases each). This clonotype originated in a man aged 25 to 40 in good health. DNA of the CDR3: TGTGCCAGCAGCTCGGGACCCCCTCGGCAGACAGATACGCAGTATTTT. It codes for CASSSGPPRQTDTQYF. The full variable domain, its missing parts supplied by reference TRBV5-5 and TRBJ2-3, is DAGVTQSPTHLIKTRGQQVTLRCSPISGHKSVSWYQQVLGQGPQFIFQYYEKEERGRGNFPDRFSARQFPNYSSELNVNALLLGDSALYLCASSSGPPRQTDTQYFGPGTRLTVL.